The TCR beta chain under discussion was sequenced for a study of T-cell reconstitution after alpha-beta-depleted transplantation in children. Study-wide results and limits: Certain patients had high TCRbeta diversity at day 60, and it came from recipient T cells and thymic progenitors that survived. Newly made T cells mostly supplied T-cell counts and diversity one year after transplant. There were reportedly several hundred expanded graft clones from which alpha-beta T cells came about two months after transplant.

This sample's TCRbeta library carried unique molecular identifier barcodes. Each CDR3 protein is one row after TCRdb ran MiXCR on the PCR reads. This sample has about 180,000 distinct CDR3 sequences, with 11% found just once. The germline CDR1 and CDR2 sequences are DFQATT and SNEGSKA (reference sequence). This CDR3 comprises 12 residues. At least ten counts were recorded for this clonotype. The antigen remains unidentified. The receptor's source is a boy aged 2-9 years with acute myeloid leukemia, due to receive a stem cell transplant. The chain uses TRBV20-1 and TRBJ2-1; 8 nucleotides agree with TRBD2. Here the sequenced sample was PBMCs, taken before TCRalphabeta/CD19-depleted stem cell transplant. CDR3 coding DNA: TGCAGCCGTAGCGGGATCAGCAATGAGCAGTTCTTC. As protein: CSRSGISNEQFF.